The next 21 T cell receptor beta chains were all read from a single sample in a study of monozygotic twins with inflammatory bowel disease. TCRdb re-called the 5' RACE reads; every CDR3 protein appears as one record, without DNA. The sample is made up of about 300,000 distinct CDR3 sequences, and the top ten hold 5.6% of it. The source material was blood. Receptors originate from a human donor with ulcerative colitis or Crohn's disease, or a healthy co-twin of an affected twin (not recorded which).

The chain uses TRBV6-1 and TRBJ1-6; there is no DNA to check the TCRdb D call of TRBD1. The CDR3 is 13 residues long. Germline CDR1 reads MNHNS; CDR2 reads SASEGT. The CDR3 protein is CASWGTNNSPLHF.

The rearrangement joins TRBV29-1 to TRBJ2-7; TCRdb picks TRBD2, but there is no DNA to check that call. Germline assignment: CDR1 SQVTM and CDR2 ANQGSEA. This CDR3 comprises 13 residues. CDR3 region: CSVSRGLAPEQYF.

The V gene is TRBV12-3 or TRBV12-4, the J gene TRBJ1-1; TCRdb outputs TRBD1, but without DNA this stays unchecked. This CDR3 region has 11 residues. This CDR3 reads CASSRGTKAFF.

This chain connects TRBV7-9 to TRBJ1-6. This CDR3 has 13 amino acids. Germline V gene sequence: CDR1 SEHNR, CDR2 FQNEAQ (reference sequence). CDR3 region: CASSPSRNSPLHF. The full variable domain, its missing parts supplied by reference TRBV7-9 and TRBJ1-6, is DTGVSQNPRHKITKRGQNVTFRCDPISEHNRLYWYRQTLGQGPEFLTYFQNEAQLEKSRLLSDRFSAERPKGSFSTLEIQRTEQGDSAMYLCASSPSRNSPLHFGNGTRLTVT.

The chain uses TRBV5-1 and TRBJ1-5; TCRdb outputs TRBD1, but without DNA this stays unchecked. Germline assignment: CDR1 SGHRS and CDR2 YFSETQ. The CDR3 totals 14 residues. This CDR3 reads CASSLEAGNQPQHF.

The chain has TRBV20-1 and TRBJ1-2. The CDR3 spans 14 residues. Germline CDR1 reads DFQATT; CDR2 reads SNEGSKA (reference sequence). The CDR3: CSARTTLGNYGYTF.

The CDR3 spells CASSVAGVDIQYF. The chain couples TRBV9 to TRBJ2-4. This CDR3 region has 13 residues. Germline CDR1 SGDLS, CDR2 YYNGEE.

The CDR3: CASSKERGWSNQPQHF. This chain uses TRBV21-1 with TRBJ1-5; TCRdb gives TRBD1 as the D gene, but with no DNA this cannot be confirmed. TRBV21-1 is described as a pseudogene. The CDR3 contains 16 residues.

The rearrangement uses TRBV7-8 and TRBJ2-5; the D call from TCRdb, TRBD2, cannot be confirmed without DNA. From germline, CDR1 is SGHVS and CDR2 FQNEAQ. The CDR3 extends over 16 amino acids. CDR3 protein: CASSLTRGLPQETQYF. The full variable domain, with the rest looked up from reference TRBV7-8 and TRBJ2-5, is GAGVSQSPRYKVAKRGQDVALRCDPISGHVSLFWYQQALGQGPEFLTYFQNEAQLDKSGLPSDRFFAERPEGSVSTLKIQRTQQEDSAVYLCASSLTRGLPQETQYFGPGTRLLVL.

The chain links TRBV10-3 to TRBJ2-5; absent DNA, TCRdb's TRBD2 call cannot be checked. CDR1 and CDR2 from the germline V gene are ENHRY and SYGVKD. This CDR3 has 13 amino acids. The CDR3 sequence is CATLGENQETQYF.

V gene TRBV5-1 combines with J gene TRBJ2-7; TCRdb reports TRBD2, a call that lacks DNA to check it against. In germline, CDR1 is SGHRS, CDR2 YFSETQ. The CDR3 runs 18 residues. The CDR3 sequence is CASSLAGLAGGGPYEQYF. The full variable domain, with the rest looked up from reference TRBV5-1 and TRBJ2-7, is KAGVTQTPRYLIKTRGQQVTLSCSPISGHRSVSWYQQTPGQGLQFLFEYFSETQRNKGNFPGRFSGRQFSNSRSEMNVSTLELGDSALYLCASSLAGLAGGGPYEQYFGPGTRLTVT.

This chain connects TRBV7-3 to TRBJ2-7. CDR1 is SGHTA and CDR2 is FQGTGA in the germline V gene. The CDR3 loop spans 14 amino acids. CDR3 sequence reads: CASSRAGGPYEQYF.

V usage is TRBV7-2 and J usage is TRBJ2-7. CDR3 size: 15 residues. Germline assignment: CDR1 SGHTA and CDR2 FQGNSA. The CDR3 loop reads CASSSAIEWNYEQYF.

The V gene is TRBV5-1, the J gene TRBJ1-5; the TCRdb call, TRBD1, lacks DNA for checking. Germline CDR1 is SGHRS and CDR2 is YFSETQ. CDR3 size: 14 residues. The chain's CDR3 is CASSLVAGDQPQHF.

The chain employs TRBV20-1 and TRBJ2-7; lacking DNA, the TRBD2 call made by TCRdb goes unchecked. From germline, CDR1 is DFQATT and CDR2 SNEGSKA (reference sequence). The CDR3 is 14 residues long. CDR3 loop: CSAYKREGAYEQYF.

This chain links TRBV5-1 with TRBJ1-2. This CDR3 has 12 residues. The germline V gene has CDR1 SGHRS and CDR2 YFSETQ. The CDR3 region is CASSWDTYGYTF.

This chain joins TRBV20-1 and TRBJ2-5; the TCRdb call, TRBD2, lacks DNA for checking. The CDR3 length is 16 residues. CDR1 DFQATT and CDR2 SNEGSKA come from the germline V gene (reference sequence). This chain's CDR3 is CSARLSGLAGWETQYF.

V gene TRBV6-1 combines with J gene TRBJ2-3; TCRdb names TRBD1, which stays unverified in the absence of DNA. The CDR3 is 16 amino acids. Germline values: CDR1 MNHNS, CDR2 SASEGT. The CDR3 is CASRPIPGSSTDTQYF.

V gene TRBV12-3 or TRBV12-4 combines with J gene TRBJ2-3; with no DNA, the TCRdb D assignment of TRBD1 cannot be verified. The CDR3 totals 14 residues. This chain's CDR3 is CASSQGGGADTQYF.

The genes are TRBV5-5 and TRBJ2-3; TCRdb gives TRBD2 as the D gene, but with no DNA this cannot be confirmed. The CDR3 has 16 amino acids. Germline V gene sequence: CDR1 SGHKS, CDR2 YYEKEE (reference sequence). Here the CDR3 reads CASSFRGVEVGDTQYF.

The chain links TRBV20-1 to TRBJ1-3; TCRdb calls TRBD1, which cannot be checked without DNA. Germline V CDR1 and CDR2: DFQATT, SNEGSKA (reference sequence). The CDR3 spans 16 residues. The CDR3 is CSARTLQGASGNTIYF.